This record concerns one T cell receptor beta chain sequence. This CDR3 contains 14 residues. From germline, CDR1 is SGHRS and CDR2 YFSETQ. V lost 3 bases and J lost 3, with 12 bases in between. This record comes from a study of OX40 agonist ivuxolimab in advanced cancers. Across the whole study: Ivuxolimab is an agonistic anti-OX40 (CD134) antibody, and patients were treated with it.

TCRdb's table, derived via immunoSEQ multiplex PCR, lists solely in-frame clones and lacks some. Of 83,000 or so clones in the sample, roughly nine tenths were seen once. The chain links TRBV5-1 to TRBJ2-5; D gene unclear. This specimen was CD4+ or CD8+ T cells sorted from blood, taken in a trial of the OX40 agonist ivuxolimab. This receptor was taken from an adult with an advanced solid tumor such as melanoma, head and neck, liver or kidney cancer. The CDR3 region is CASSYSSPKETQYF. The CDR3 region has the DNA TGCGCCAGCAGCTATAGCAGCCCTAAAGAGACCCAGTACTTC.